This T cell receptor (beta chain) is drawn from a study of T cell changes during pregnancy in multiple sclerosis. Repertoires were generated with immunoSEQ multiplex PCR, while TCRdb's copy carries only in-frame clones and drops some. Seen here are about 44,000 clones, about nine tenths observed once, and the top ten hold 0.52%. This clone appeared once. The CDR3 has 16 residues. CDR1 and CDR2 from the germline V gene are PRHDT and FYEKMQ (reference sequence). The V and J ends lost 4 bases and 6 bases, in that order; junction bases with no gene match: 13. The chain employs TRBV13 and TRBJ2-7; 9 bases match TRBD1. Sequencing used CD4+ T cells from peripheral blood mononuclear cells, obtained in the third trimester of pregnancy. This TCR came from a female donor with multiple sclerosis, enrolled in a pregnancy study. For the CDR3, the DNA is TGTGCCAGCAGCTCCCTAGGGGACAGGGAAAAGAGCGAGCAGTACTTC. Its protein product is CASSSLGDREKSEQYF.